Listed below are T cell receptor beta chains from one sample, sequenced in a study of T cells in Graves' hyperthyroidism and ophthalmopathy. MiXCR, run by TCRdb on the multiplex PCR reads, gives a single entry per CDR3 protein. There are about 500,000 distinct CDR3 sequences in the sample; 16% occur only once, and approximately 20% lies in the top ten. Source material: blood. The source of these receptors is a woman aged 18-29 years with Graves' hyperthyroidism. The CDR3 runs from the conserved cysteine through the conserved F or W. Each record gives: clone size, V gene, D gene, J gene, CDR3 protein, CDR3 DNA. D genes are given only for firm matches. A clone size is listed for some rows: how often the clone was seen (once, few, many), or a class if it is expanded.

clone_size: many
v_call: TRBV6-1
d_call: .
j_call: TRBJ1-5
cdr3_aa: CASSEEAGGNQPQHF
cdr3_nt: TGTGCCAGCAGTGAAGAGGCAGGGGGCAATCAGCCCCAGCATTTT

clone_size: .
v_call: TRBV6-2/TRBV6-3
d_call: .
j_call: TRBJ1-1
cdr3_aa: CASRSLGIVTEAFF
cdr3_nt: TGTGCCAGCCGTAGTTTGGGGATCGTAACTGAAGCTTTCTTT

clone_size: .
v_call: TRBV4-1
d_call: TRBD2
j_call: TRBJ2-1
cdr3_aa: CASSSGNSGSGLNEQFF
cdr3_nt: TGCGCCAGCAGCTCCGGAAATAGCGGGAGCGGGCTCAATGAGCAGTTCTTC

clone_size: few
v_call: TRBV6-2/TRBV6-3
d_call: TRBD1
j_call: TRBJ1-2
cdr3_aa: CASRLDRGPRGYTF
cdr3_nt: TGTGCCAGCAGATTGGACAGGGGGCCGCGTGGCTACACCTTC

clone_size: many
v_call: TRBV28
d_call: .
j_call: TRBJ2-3
cdr3_aa: CASSDPFPGGGTWQYF
cdr3_nt: TGTGCCAGCAGTGACCCTTTTCCAGGGGGAGGTACGTGGCAGTATTTT

clone_size: many
v_call: TRBV7-9
d_call: TRBD2
j_call: TRBJ2-5
cdr3_aa: CASSFGLAEETQYF
cdr3_nt: TGTGCCAGCAGCTTCGGACTAGCGGAAGAGACCCAGTACTTC

clone_size: .
v_call: TRBV7-2
d_call: .
j_call: TRBJ2-5
cdr3_aa: CASSFQGKQETQYF
cdr3_nt: TGTGCCAGCAGCTTTCAGGGGAAACAAGAGACCCAGTACTTC

clone_size: .
v_call: TRBV6-1
d_call: TRBD2
j_call: TRBJ2-7
cdr3_aa: CASRPRRPAGGSSYEQYF
cdr3_nt: TGTGCCAGCAGACCTCGGCGGCCAGCGGGGGGGAGCTCCTACGAGCAGTACTTC

clone_size: few
v_call: TRBV7-2
d_call: TRBD2
j_call: TRBJ2-2
cdr3_aa: CASSLIGLAGGITGELFF
cdr3_nt: TGTGCCAGCAGCTTAATTGGCCTAGCGGGAGGAATTACCGGGGAGCTGTTTTTT

clone_size: once
v_call: TRBV2
d_call: TRBD2
j_call: TRBJ2-3
cdr3_aa: CASRMGLAGTTDTQYF
cdr3_nt: TGTGCCAGCAGGATGGGACTAGCGGGAACGACAGATACGCAGTATTTT

clone_size: .
v_call: TRBV7-2
d_call: .
j_call: TRBJ2-2
cdr3_aa: CASSLGYDTGELFF
cdr3_nt: TGTGCCAGCAGCTTAGGCTATGACACCGGGGAGCTGTTTTTT

clone_size: .
v_call: TRBV27
d_call: .
j_call: TRBJ2-7
cdr3_aa: CASGSVAHSSYEQYF
cdr3_nt: TGTGCCAGCGGCTCGGTAGCGCACTCCTCCTACGAGCAGTACTTC

clone_size: many
v_call: TRBV12-3/TRBV12-4
d_call: TRBD1
j_call: TRBJ2-7
cdr3_aa: CASSLGQGISYEQYF
cdr3_nt: TGTGCCAGCAGTCTCGGACAGGGCATTTCCTACGAGCAGTACTTC

clone_size: many
v_call: TRBV11-2
d_call: .
j_call: TRBJ2-3
cdr3_aa: CASSPSGDADTQYF
cdr3_nt: TGTGCCAGCAGCCCCAGTGGAGACGCAGATACGCAGTATTTT

clone_size: .
v_call: TRBV9
d_call: TRBD2
j_call: TRBJ2-5
cdr3_aa: CASSITGTSGAETQYF
cdr3_nt: TGTGCCAGCAGCATTACGGGGACTAGCGGGGCGGAGACCCAGTACTTC

clone_size: many
v_call: TRBV3-1
d_call: .
j_call: TRBJ1-2
cdr3_aa: CASSPDRGGYTF
cdr3_nt: TGTGCCAGCAGCCCGGACAGAGGTGGCTACACCTTC

clone_size: .
v_call: TRBV7-2
d_call: TRBD1
j_call: TRBJ2-3
cdr3_aa: CASTPRTGVIDTQYF
cdr3_nt: TGTGCCAGCACCCCGCGGACAGGGGTCATAGATACGCAGTATTTT

clone_size: many
v_call: TRBV3-1
d_call: TRBD2
j_call: TRBJ2-7
cdr3_aa: CASSAAGESPYEQYF
cdr3_nt: TGTGCCAGCAGCGCAGCGGGAGAGAGCCCCTACGAGCAGTACTTC

clone_size: few
v_call: TRBV14
d_call: TRBD1
j_call: TRBJ2-1
cdr3_aa: CASSIRGPLTSSYNEQFF
cdr3_nt: TGTGCCAGCAGTATCAGGGGGCCCCTAACAAGCTCCTACAATGAGCAGTTCTTC

clone_size: .
v_call: TRBV7-9
d_call: TRBD2
j_call: TRBJ2-3
cdr3_aa: CASSRSGGLEDTQYF
cdr3_nt: TGTGCCAGCAGCCGTAGCGGGGGCTTAGAAGATACGCAGTATTTT

clone_size: many
v_call: TRBV10-3
d_call: .
j_call: TRBJ2-1
cdr3_aa: CAISDLQRQGGDEQFF
cdr3_nt: TGTGCCATCAGTGACCTCCAGCGGCAGGGGGGCGATGAGCAGTTCTTC

clone_size: few
v_call: TRBV20-1
d_call: .
j_call: TRBJ2-1
cdr3_aa: CSARLGGSLYNEQFF
cdr3_nt: TGCAGTGCTAGACTGGGCGGGTCCCTCTACAATGAGCAGTTCTTC

clone_size: .
v_call: TRBV4-1
d_call: .
j_call: TRBJ2-3
cdr3_aa: CASSQGKARLARSTNTQYF
cdr3_nt: TGCGCCAGCAGCCAAGGGAAGGCTAGGCTAGCGAGGAGCACAAATACGCAGTATTTT

clone_size: few
v_call: TRBV7-8
d_call: .
j_call: TRBJ1-6
cdr3_aa: CASSPNWALHF
cdr3_nt: TGTGCCAGCAGCCCTAATTGGGCCCTCCACTTT

clone_size: .
v_call: TRBV7-8
d_call: .
j_call: TRBJ2-7
cdr3_aa: CASSLLADSYEQYF
cdr3_nt: TGTGCCAGCAGCTTACTGGCTGACTCCTACGAGCAGTACTTC

clone_size: .
v_call: TRBV19
d_call: TRBD2
j_call: TRBJ2-1
cdr3_aa: CASSMGGTYEQFF
cdr3_nt: TGTGCCAGTAGTATGGGAGGGACCTACGAGCAGTTCTTC

clone_size: many
v_call: TRBV12-3/TRBV12-4
d_call: .
j_call: TRBJ2-1
cdr3_aa: CASSSGGRGPSEFF
cdr3_nt: TGTGCCAGCAGTTCGGGGGGCAGGGGGCCGTCGGAGTTCTTC

clone_size: few
v_call: TRBV2
d_call: .
j_call: TRBJ2-7
cdr3_aa: CASSVLRTARDEQYF
cdr3_nt: TGTGCCAGCAGTGTACTACGGACAGCAAGGGACGAGCAGTACTTC

clone_size: .
v_call: TRBV28
d_call: TRBD1
j_call: TRBJ2-2
cdr3_aa: CASIPGQGASGELFF
cdr3_nt: TGTGCCAGCATACCGGGACAGGGGGCTTCAGGGGAGCTGTTTTTT

clone_size: many
v_call: TRBV18
d_call: .
j_call: TRBJ2-4
cdr3_aa: CASSRALAKNIQYF
cdr3_nt: TGTGCCAGCTCACGAGCGTTGGCCAAAAACATTCAGTACTTC

clone_size: many
v_call: TRBV6-2/TRBV6-3
d_call: .
j_call: TRBJ2-1
cdr3_aa: CASSYISRKNNEQFF
cdr3_nt: TGTGCCAGCAGTTACATCAGTCGAAAAAACAATGAGCAGTTCTTC

clone_size: .
v_call: TRBV12-3/TRBV12-4
d_call: TRBD2
j_call: TRBJ2-1
cdr3_aa: CASSGEGSSYNEQFF
cdr3_nt: TGTGCCAGTAGCGGGGAAGGAAGCTCCTACAATGAGCAGTTCTTC

clone_size: .
v_call: TRBV19
d_call: .
j_call: TRBJ1-4
cdr3_aa: CASSIGGLAPNEKLFF
cdr3_nt: TGTGCCAGTAGTATAGGAGGGCTGGCCCCTAATGAAAAACTGTTTTTT

clone_size: .
v_call: TRBV29-1
d_call: .
j_call: TRBJ2-7
cdr3_aa: CSVAFGTGAYEQYF
cdr3_nt: TGCAGCGTTGCGTTCGGCACGGGCGCTTACGAGCAGTACTTC

clone_size: .
v_call: TRBV20-1
d_call: .
j_call: TRBJ2-7
cdr3_aa: CSAREGTVSYEQYF
cdr3_nt: TGCAGTGCTAGAGAAGGGACGGTGTCCTACGAGCAGTACTTC

clone_size: few
v_call: TRBV7-8
d_call: .
j_call: TRBJ1-2
cdr3_aa: CASSRDVYGYTF
cdr3_nt: TGTGCCAGCAGCCGGGACGTATATGGCTACACCTTC

clone_size: many
v_call: TRBV9
d_call: .
j_call: TRBJ2-7
cdr3_aa: CASSVDVDRGGEQYF
cdr3_nt: TGTGCCAGCAGCGTAGATGTAGACAGGGGAGGGGAGCAGTACTTC

clone_size: many
v_call: TRBV5-8
d_call: TRBD1
j_call: TRBJ1-2
cdr3_aa: CASSSWTGANYGYTF
cdr3_nt: TGTGCCAGCAGCTCCTGGACAGGGGCGAACTATGGCTACACCTTC

clone_size: .
v_call: TRBV19
d_call: TRBD1
j_call: TRBJ1-2
cdr3_aa: CASSTLRGTGSITSNGYTF
cdr3_nt: TGTGCCAGTAGTACCCTTCGGGGGACAGGGTCAATTACCTCAAATGGCTACACCTTC

clone_size: few
v_call: TRBV6-1
d_call: TRBD2
j_call: TRBJ2-7
cdr3_aa: CASAPIAGSYEQYF
cdr3_nt: TGTGCCAGCGCCCCCATAGCGGGATCCTACGAGCAGTACTTC

clone_size: few
v_call: TRBV6-2/TRBV6-3
d_call: .
j_call: TRBJ2-1
cdr3_aa: CASTAGPSSYNEQFF
cdr3_nt: TGTGCCAGCACGGCCGGGCCTAGCTCCTACAATGAGCAGTTCTTC

clone_size: few
v_call: TRBV6-1
d_call: .
j_call: TRBJ1-5
cdr3_aa: CASSLGSPQHF
cdr3_nt: TGTGCCAGCAGCCTAGGAAGCCCCCAGCATTTT

clone_size: many
v_call: TRBV11-2
d_call: .
j_call: TRBJ1-1
cdr3_aa: CANSGLRGRGTEAFF
cdr3_nt: TGTGCCAACAGCGGCCTTCGGGGGCGGGGAACAGAAGCTTTCTTT

clone_size: few
v_call: TRBV7-6
d_call: .
j_call: TRBJ2-7
cdr3_aa: CASSDEGLHYEQYF
cdr3_nt: TGTGCCAGCAGCGACGAGGGACTCCATTACGAGCAGTACTTC

clone_size: .
v_call: TRBV14
d_call: TRBD1
j_call: TRBJ1-2
cdr3_aa: CASSQRDRGYGYTF
cdr3_nt: TGTGCCAGCAGCCAAAGGGACAGGGGGTATGGCTACACCTTC

clone_size: once
v_call: TRBV2
d_call: .
j_call: TRBJ1-2
cdr3_aa: CATLGGSVYGYTF
cdr3_nt: TGTGCCACCTTGGGGGGCAGTGTCTATGGCTACACCTTC

clone_size: .
v_call: TRBV30
d_call: .
j_call: TRBJ1-2
cdr3_aa: CAWSNPGVSGYTF
cdr3_nt: TGTGCCTGGAGTAATCCAGGGGTGAGTGGCTACACCTTC

clone_size: few
v_call: TRBV19
d_call: .
j_call: TRBJ2-7
cdr3_aa: CASSQTRRSYEQYF
cdr3_nt: TGTGCCAGTAGTCAGACTAGGAGGTCGTACGAGCAGTACTTC

clone_size: .
v_call: TRBV7-8
d_call: TRBD1
j_call: TRBJ1-1
cdr3_aa: CASSIKGRGRGTEAFF
cdr3_nt: TGTGCCAGCAGCATTAAGGGTAGGGGGCGGGGGACTGAAGCTTTCTTT

clone_size: .
v_call: TRBV12-3/TRBV12-4
d_call: TRBD1
j_call: TRBJ1-2
cdr3_aa: CASSLGGQGYYGYTF
cdr3_nt: TGTGCCAGCAGTTTAGGGGGACAGGGGTACTATGGCTACACCTTC

clone_size: many
v_call: TRBV24-1
d_call: TRBD2
j_call: TRBJ2-5
cdr3_aa: CATSDASGRAGETQYF
cdr3_nt: TGTGCCACCAGTGATGCTAGCGGGAGGGCCGGTGAGACCCAGTACTTC

clone_size: few
v_call: TRBV24-1
d_call: TRBD2
j_call: TRBJ2-1
cdr3_aa: CATSPRLAGDTEQFF
cdr3_nt: TGTGCCACCAGTCCTCGACTAGCGGGAGACACTGAGCAGTTCTTC

clone_size: .
v_call: TRBV20-1
d_call: TRBD2
j_call: TRBJ2-3
cdr3_aa: CSARTSGGQTDTQYF
cdr3_nt: TGCAGTGCTAGAACTAGCGGCGGGCAAACAGATACGCAGTATTTT

clone_size: .
v_call: TRBV18
d_call: .
j_call: TRBJ1-1
cdr3_aa: CASSPAIPGTVNTEAFF
cdr3_nt: TGTGCCAGCTCACCGGCTATTCCCGGGACGGTGAACACTGAAGCTTTCTTT

clone_size: many
v_call: TRBV12-3/TRBV12-4
d_call: TRBD1
j_call: TRBJ1-2
cdr3_aa: CASSLTGTGSGYTF
cdr3_nt: TGTGCCAGCAGTCTAACCGGGACAGGGAGTGGCTACACCTTC

clone_size: many
v_call: TRBV6-1
d_call: TRBD2
j_call: TRBJ2-1
cdr3_aa: CASSVLAGGYNEQFF
cdr3_nt: TGTGCCAGCAGTGTCCTAGCGGGAGGCTACAATGAGCAGTTCTTC

clone_size: few
v_call: TRBV7-6
d_call: .
j_call: TRBJ2-7
cdr3_aa: CASSLDGRNPGALRYEQYF
cdr3_nt: TGTGCCAGCAGCTTAGACGGTAGGAATCCGGGAGCCCTTAGATACGAGCAGTACTTC

clone_size: many
v_call: TRBV7-2
d_call: .
j_call: TRBJ2-2
cdr3_aa: CASSPLSPGELFF
cdr3_nt: TGTGCCAGCAGCCCCCTCAGCCCCGGGGAGCTGTTTTTT

clone_size: .
v_call: TRBV6-2/TRBV6-3
d_call: TRBD1
j_call: TRBJ2-5
cdr3_aa: CASSYSPTGVETQYF
cdr3_nt: TGTGCCAGCAGTTACTCCCCGACAGGGGTGGAGACCCAGTACTTC